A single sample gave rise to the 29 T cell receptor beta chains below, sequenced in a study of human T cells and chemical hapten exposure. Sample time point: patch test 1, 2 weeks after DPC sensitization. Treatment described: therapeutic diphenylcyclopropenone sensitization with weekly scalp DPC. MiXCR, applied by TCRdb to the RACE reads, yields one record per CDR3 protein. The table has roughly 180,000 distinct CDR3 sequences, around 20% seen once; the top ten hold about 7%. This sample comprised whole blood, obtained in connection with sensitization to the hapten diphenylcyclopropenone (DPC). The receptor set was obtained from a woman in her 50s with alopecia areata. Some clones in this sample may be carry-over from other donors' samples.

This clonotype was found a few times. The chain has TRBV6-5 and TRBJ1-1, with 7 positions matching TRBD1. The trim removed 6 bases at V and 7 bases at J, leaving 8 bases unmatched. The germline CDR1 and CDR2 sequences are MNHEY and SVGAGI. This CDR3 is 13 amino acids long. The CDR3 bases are TGTGCCAGCAGCCGACAGGGCCGTCTTGAAGCTTTCTTT. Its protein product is CASSRQGRLEAFF.

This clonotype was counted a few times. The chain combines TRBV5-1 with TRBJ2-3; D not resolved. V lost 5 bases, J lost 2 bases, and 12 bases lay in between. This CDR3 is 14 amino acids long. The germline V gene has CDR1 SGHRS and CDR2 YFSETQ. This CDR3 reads CASSVSSYTDTQYF. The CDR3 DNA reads TGCGCCAGCAGTGTATCGTCTTACACAGATACGCAGTATTTT.

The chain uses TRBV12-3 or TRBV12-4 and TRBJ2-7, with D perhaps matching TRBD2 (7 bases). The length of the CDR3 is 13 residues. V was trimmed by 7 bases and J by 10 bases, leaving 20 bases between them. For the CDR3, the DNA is TGTGCCAGCACTAGGGGGGGGGCGGTGAGCCAGTACTTC. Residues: CASTRGGAVSQYF.

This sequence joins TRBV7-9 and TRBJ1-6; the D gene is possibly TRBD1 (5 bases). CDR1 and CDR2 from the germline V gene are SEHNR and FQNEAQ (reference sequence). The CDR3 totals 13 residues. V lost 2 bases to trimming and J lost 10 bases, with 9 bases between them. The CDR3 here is CASSLLEGSPLHF. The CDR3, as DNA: TGTGCCAGCAGCTTACTCGAGGGGTCACCCCTCCACTTT.

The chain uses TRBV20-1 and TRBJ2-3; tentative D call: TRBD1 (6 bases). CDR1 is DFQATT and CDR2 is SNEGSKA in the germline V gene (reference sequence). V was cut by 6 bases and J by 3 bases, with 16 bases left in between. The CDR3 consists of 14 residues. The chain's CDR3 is CSAPKGVPTDTQYF. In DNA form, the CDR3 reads TGCAGTGCCCCAAAGGGGGTACCTACAGATACGCAGTATTTT.

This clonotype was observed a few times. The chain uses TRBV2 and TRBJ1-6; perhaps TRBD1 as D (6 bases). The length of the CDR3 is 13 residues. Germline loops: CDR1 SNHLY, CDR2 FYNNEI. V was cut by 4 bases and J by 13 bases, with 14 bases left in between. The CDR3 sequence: CASSGTAQEPLHF. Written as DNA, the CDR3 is TGTGCCAGCAGTGGGACAGCCCAAGAGCCCCTCCACTTT.

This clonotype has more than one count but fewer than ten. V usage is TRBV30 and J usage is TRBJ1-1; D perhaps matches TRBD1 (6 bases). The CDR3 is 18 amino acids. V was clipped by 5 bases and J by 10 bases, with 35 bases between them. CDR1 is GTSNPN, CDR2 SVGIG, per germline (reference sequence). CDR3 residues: CAWGPTAIREWGHPGAFF. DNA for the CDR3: TGTGCCTGGGGGCCCACGGCGATAAGGGAATGGGGGCATCCTGGAGCTTTCTTT.

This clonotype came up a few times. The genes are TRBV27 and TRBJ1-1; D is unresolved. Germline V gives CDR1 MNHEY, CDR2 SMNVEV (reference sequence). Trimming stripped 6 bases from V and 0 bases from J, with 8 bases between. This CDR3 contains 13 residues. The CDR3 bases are TGTGCCAGCAGATGGTCAGTGAACACTGAAGCTTTCTTT. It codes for CASRWSVNTEAFF.

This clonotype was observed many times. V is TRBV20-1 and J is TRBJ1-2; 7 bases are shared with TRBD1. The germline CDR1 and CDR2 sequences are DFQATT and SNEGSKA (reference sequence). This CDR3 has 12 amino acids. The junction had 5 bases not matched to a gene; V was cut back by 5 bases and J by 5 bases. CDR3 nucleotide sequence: TGCAGTGCTGTACGGGACAGTTATGGCTACACCTTC. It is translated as CSAVRDSYGYTF.

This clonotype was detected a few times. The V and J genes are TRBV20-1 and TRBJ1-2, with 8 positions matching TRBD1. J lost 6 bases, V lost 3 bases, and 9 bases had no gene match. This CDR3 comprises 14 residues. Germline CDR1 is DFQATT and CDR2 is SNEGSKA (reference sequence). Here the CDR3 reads CSARKDREWNGYTF. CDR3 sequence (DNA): TGCAGTGCTAGGAAGGACAGGGAATGGAATGGCTACACCTTC.

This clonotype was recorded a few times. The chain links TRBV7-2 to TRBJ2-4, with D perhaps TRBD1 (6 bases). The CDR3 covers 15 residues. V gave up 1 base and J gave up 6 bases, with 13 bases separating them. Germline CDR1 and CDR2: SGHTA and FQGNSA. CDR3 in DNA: TGTGCCAGCAGCTTAGAACGGCAGGGGAGAAACATTCAGTACTTC. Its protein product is CASSLERQGRNIQYF.

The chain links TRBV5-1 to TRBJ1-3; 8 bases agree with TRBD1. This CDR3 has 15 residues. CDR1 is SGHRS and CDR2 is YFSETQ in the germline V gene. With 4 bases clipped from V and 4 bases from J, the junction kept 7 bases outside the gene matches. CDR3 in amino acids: CASSPDRGFGNTIYF. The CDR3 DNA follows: TGCGCCAGCAGCCCCGACAGGGGCTTCGGAAACACCATATATTTT.

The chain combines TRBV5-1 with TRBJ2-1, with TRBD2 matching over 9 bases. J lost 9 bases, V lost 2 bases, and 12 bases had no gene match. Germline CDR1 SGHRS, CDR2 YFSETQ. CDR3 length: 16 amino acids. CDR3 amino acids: CASSLRGRGGAAEQFF. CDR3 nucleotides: TGCGCCAGCAGCTTAAGGGGCCGCGGGGGGGCGGCTGAGCAGTTCTTC. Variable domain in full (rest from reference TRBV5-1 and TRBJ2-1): KAGVTQTPRYLIKTRGQQVTLSCSPISGHRSVSWYQQTPGQGLQFLFEYFSETQRNKGNFPGRFSGRQFSNSRSEMNVSTLELGDSALYLCASSLRGRGGAAEQFFGPGTRLTVL.

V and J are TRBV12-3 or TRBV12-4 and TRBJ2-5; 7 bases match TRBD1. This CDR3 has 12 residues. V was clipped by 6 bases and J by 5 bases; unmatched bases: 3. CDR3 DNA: TGTGCCAGCAGGGGGGACAGCGAGACCCAGTACTTC. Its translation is CASRGDSETQYF.

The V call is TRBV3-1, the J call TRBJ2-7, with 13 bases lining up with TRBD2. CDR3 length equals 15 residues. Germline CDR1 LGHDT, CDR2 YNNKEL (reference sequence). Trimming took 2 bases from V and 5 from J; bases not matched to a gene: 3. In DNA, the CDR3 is TGTGCCAGCAGCCAATGGACTAGCGGGAGTCACGAGCAGTACTTC. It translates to CASSQWTSGSHEQYF.

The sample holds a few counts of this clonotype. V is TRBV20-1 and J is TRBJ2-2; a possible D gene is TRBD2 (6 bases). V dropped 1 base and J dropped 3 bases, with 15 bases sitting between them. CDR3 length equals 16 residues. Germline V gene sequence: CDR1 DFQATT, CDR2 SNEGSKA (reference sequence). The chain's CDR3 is CSARVPGRSYTGELFF. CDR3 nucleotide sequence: TGCAGTGCTAGAGTCCCCGGGAGATCGTACACCGGGGAGCTGTTTTTT.

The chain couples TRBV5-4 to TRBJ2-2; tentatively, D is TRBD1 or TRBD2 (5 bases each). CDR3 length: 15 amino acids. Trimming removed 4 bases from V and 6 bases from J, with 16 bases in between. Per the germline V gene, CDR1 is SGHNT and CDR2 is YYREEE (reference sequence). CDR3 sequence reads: CASSRGPPLPGELFF. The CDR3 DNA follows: TGTGCCAGCAGCCGGGGACCACCTCTCCCCGGGGAGCTGTTTTTT.

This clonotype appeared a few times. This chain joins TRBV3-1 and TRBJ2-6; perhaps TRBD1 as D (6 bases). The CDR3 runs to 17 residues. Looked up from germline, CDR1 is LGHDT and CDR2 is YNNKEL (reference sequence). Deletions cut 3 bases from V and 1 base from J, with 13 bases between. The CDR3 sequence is CASSQGNTGSGANVLTF. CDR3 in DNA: TGTGCCAGCAGCCAGGGTAATACAGGGTCTGGGGCCAACGTCCTGACTTTC.

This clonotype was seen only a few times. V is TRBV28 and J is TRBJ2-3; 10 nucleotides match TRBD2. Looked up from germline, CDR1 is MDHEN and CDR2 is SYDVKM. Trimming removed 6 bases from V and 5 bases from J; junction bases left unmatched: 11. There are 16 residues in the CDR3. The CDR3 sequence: CASSSSGRASGDTQYF. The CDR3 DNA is TGTGCCAGCAGCTCCAGCGGGAGGGCCTCAGGAGATACGCAGTATTTT.

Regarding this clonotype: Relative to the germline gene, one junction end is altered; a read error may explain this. The CDR3 is CASSLGGSNNEQFF. DNA for the CDR3: TGTGCTAGCAGCTTAGGCGGGAGCAACAATGAGCAGTTCTTC. The chain combines TRBV7-7 with TRBJ2-1; 7 nucleotides align to TRBD2. The CDR3 consists of 14 residues. CDR1 and CDR2 (germline): SSHAT, FNYEAQ (reference sequence).

CDR3 amino acids: CASTNLNEQFF. Here the CDR3 DNA reads TGTGCCAGCACCAATCTCAATGAGCAGTTCTTC. The chain carries TRBV27 and TRBJ2-1, with D uncertain. This CDR3 is 11 amino acids long. From germline, CDR1 is MNHEY and CDR2 SMNVEV (reference sequence). Trimming removed 7 bases from V and 6 bases from J, with 7 bases in between.

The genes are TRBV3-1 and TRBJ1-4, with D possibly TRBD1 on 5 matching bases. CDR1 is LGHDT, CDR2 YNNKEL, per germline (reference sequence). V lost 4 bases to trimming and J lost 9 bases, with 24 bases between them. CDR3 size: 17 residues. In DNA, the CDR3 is TGTGCCAGCAGCCCCCTCTCCATTGACGGGACGGATAAAAAACTGTTTTTT. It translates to CASSPLSIDGTDKKLFF.

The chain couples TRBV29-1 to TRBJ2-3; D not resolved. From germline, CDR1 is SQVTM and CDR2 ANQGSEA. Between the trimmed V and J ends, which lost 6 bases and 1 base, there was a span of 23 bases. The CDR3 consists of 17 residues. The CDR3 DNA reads TGCAGCGTGGCGAATATTAATGAGGCGGACCGCACAGATACGCAGTATTTT. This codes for CSVANINEADRTDTQYF.

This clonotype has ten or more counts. The CDR3, as DNA: TGTGCCAGCAGCCCGCGAAGACCAGATACGCAGTATTTT. The encoded protein is CASSPRRPDTQYF. This chain joins TRBV7-9 and TRBJ2-3; D is unclear. This CDR3 comprises 13 residues. Germline values: CDR1 SEHNR, CDR2 FQNEAQ (reference sequence). V was cut by 5 bases and J by 4 bases, with 10 bases left in between.

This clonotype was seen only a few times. The CDR3 here is CSARGMVGVPYTDTQYF. Written as DNA, the CDR3 is TGCAGTGCTAGAGGGATGGTGGGGGTACCCTACACAGATACGCAGTATTTT. The chain employs TRBV20-1 and TRBJ2-3; perhaps D is TRBD1 or TRBD2 (5 bases each). V was clipped by 1 base and J by 2 bases, with 19 bases between them. Germline V gene data show CDR1 as DFQATT and CDR2 as SNEGSKA (reference sequence). This CDR3 comprises 17 residues.

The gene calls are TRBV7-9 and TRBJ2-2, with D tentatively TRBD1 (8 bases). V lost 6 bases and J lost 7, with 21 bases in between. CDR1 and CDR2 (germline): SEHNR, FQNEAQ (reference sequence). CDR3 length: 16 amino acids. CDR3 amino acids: CASRPTGGVARGELFF. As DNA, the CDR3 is TGTGCCAGCAGGCCAACAGGGGGGGTCGCCCGCGGGGAGCTGTTTTTT.

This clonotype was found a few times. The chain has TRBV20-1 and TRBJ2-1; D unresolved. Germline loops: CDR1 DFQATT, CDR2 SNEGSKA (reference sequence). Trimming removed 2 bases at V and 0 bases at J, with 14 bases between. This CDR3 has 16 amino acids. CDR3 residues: CSARPPGGYSYNEQFF. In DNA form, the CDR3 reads TGCAGTGCTAGACCCCCGGGCGGCTACTCCTACAATGAGCAGTTCTTC.

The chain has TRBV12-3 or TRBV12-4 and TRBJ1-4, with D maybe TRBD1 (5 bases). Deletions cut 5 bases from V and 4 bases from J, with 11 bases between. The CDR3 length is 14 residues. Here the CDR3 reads CASSPDSYNEKLFF. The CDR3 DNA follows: TGTGCCAGCAGTCCCGACAGCTATAATGAAAAACTGTTTTTT.

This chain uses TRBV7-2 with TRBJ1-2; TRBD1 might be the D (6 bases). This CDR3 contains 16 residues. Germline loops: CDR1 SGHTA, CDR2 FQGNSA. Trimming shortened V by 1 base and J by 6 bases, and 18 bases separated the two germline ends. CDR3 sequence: CASSLGVNRVVNGYTF. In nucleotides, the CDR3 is TGTGCCAGCAGCTTAGGGGTTAACAGGGTCGTTAATGGCTACACCTTC.